This record covers a single T cell receptor (beta chain). Use of 60 Vbeta and 13 Jbeta primers characterized the PCR. Clones were sequenced by immunoSEQ multiplex PCR, and TCRdb holds only the in-frame ones, with some missing. The table shows 65,000 to 95,000 clones, with about four fifths occurring only once. V was trimmed by 2 bases and J by 2 bases, leaving 4 bases between them. The CDR3 spans 13 residues. Germline CDR1 MNHEY, CDR2 SVGAGI. This entry is derived from a study of cytomegalovirus exposure and HLA in healthy donors. The sequence derives from a male donor in good health and CMV-seropositive. Sequenced: PBMCs. V is TRBV6-5 and J is TRBJ1-5; D not certain. The CDR3 protein is CASSYAGNQPQHF. As DNA, the CDR3 is TGTGCCAGCAGTTACGCGGGCAATCAGCCCCAGCATTTT.